The clone carrying this T cell receptor beta chain was observed a few times. The CDR3 runs 15 residues. CDR1 is LGHDT, CDR2 YNNKEL, per germline (reference sequence). V was pared by 1 base and J by 6 bases, with 12 bases between. Everyone who took part was roughly 18 to 90 years old, and they came from over 20 US areas. The sample originates from a study of blood T cell repertoires in COVID-19. For the study at large: Researchers got acute and convalescent COVID-19 samples from the United States, Italy and Spain. T cells, B-cell-depleted T cells, or PBMCs provided the cDNA or gDNA that served as material.

In the authors' methods: Cell counts per sample came from amplifying reference gene primers. TCRdb keeps only in-frame clones here, not all; method: immunoSEQ multiplex PCR. From that table come the V and J calls and clone size; the DNA was used to work out D and trimming. This table holds around 250,000 clones, 90% to 95% found once. Source material: PBMCs or T cells enriched from blood (not recorded which). The rearrangement uses TRBV3-1 (or the pseudogene TRBV3-2) and TRBJ2-2, with D tentatively TRBD2 (6 bases). The origin of this receptor is a human donor in a cohort exposed to, infected with or recovered from COVID-19 (not recorded which). The donor label of this sample is uncertain. CDR3 amino acids: CASSQGLRGPGELFF. CDR3 nucleotides: TGTGCCAGCAGCCAAGGGTTGCGGGGCCCCGGGGAGCTGTTTTTT.